The 10 T cell receptor beta chains given below trace back to one sample, sequenced in a study of blood T cell repertoires in COVID-19. Here immunoSEQ multiplex PCR was the method, and the copy in TCRdb shows in-frame clones only, minus some. This table holds roughly 74,000 clones, around 88% found once. Sequenced sample: peripheral blood. The receptor set was obtained from a woman older than 75 with active or convalescent COVID-19.

The chain combines TRBV3-1 (or the pseudogene TRBV3-2) with TRBJ1-5; 11 nucleotides align to TRBD1. J was trimmed by 6 bases and V by 3 bases; bases with no gene match: 4. The CDR3 loop spans 15 amino acids. Germline V lookup: CDR1 LGHDT, CDR2 YNNKEL (reference sequence). The CDR3 reads CASSQGTGGRQPQHF. CDR3 DNA: TGTGCCAGCAGCCAGGGGACAGGGGGACGTCAGCCCCAGCATTTT.

The CDR3 here is CASSLNGGMNTEAFF. The CDR3, as DNA: TGTGCCAGCAGCTTGAATGGAGGCATGAACACTGAAGCTTTCTTT. This chain connects TRBV7-2 to TRBJ1-1, with no clear D. Germline loops: CDR1 SGHTA, CDR2 FQGNSA. The V end lost 3 bases, the J end lost 0 bases, and 11 bases lay between the germline ends. This CDR3 has 15 residues.

The rearrangement uses TRBV5-1 and TRBJ2-2, with TRBD1 as a possible D gene (6 bases). The V gene's germline CDR1 is SGHRS and CDR2 YFSETQ. Trimming stripped 4 bases from V and 6 bases from J, with 10 bases between. The CDR3 consists of 13 residues. Here the CDR3 reads CASSADRPGELFF. DNA for the CDR3: TGCGCCAGCAGCGCCGACAGGCCCGGGGAGCTGTTTTTT.

The V gene is TRBV11-2, the J gene TRBJ2-7; D might be TRBD1 (6 bases). The germline V gene has CDR1 SGHAT and CDR2 FQNNGV. The ends were cut back, 0 bases at V and 2 bases at J, with 11 bases in the middle. The CDR3 runs to 15 residues. The CDR3 bases are TGTGCCAGCAGCTTAGAAAGGACAGCGACCTACGAGCAGTACTTC. It encodes CASSLERTATYEQYF.

The genes are TRBV6-6 and TRBJ1-2; a weak D match, TRBD1 (5 bases). CDR3 length: 15 amino acids. Germline V gene sequence: CDR1 MNHNY, CDR2 SVGAGI (reference sequence). V was pared by 0 bases and J by 6 bases, with 14 bases between. CDR3: CASSYSNGGPDGYTF. DNA for the CDR3: TGTGCCAGCAGTTACTCGAACGGGGGACCTGATGGCTACACCTTC.

The chain recombines TRBV2 with TRBJ1-6, with D hard to call. From germline, CDR1 is SNHLY and CDR2 FYNNEI. CDR3 length: 15 amino acids. V was pared by 6 bases and J by 10 bases, with 19 bases between. The DNA for the CDR3 is TGTGCCAGCAGGCCCCAATTGGCCCCGGGATCACCCCTCCACTTT. Its translation is CASRPQLAPGSPLHF.

This clone occurred a few times. The chain combines TRBV6-4 with TRBJ2-2; D perhaps matches TRBD1 (6 bases). V was shortened by 0 bases and J by 6 bases, with 11 bases between the two germline ends. The CDR3 extends over 15 amino acids. Germline V gives CDR1 MRHNA, CDR2 SNTAGT. CDR3 sequence: CASSDSRRGPGELFF. The CDR3 region has the DNA TGTGCCAGCAGTGACTCGCGCAGGGGCCCCGGGGAGCTGTTTTTT.

This chain's CDR3 is CATLMVSGDQPQHF. The CDR3, as DNA: TGTGCCACCCTCATGGTCTCAGGGGATCAGCCCCAGCATTTT. The V call is TRBV6-5, the J call TRBJ1-5, with a weak D call TRBD1 (6 bases). The CDR3 runs 14 residues. V gave up 10 bases and J gave up 5 bases, with 18 bases separating them. CDR1 and CDR2 (germline): MNHEY, SVGAGI.

The chain uses TRBV19 and TRBJ1-1; 7 nucleotides match TRBD1. From germline, CDR1 is LNHDA and CDR2 SQIVND (reference sequence). Germline trimming cut 4 bases from V and 5 bases from J; bases unmatched to any gene: 10. The CDR3 has 15 residues. The CDR3, as DNA: TGTGCCAGTAGTACCCACACAGGGGCGGGGACTGAAGCTTTCTTT. Its translation is CASSTHTGAGTEAFF.

The chain uses TRBV11-2 and TRBJ2-7, with TRBD2 matching 13 bases. Germline trimming cut 0 bases from V and 5 bases from J; bases unmatched to any gene: 10. The CDR3 runs 18 residues. Germline V gene lookup returns CDR1 SGHAT and CDR2 FQNNGV. Here the CDR3 reads CASSLDRTSGRSQNEQYF. In DNA, the CDR3 is TGTGCCAGCAGCTTAGATCGGACTAGCGGGAGAAGTCAAAACGAGCAGTACTTC. Variable domain in full (rest from reference TRBV11-2 and TRBJ2-7): EAGVAQSPRYKIIEKRQSVAFWCNPISGHATLYWYQQILGQGPKLLIQFQNNGVVDDSQLPKDRFSAERLKGVDSTLKIQPAKLEDSAVYLCASSLDRTSGRSQNEQYFGPGTRLTVT.